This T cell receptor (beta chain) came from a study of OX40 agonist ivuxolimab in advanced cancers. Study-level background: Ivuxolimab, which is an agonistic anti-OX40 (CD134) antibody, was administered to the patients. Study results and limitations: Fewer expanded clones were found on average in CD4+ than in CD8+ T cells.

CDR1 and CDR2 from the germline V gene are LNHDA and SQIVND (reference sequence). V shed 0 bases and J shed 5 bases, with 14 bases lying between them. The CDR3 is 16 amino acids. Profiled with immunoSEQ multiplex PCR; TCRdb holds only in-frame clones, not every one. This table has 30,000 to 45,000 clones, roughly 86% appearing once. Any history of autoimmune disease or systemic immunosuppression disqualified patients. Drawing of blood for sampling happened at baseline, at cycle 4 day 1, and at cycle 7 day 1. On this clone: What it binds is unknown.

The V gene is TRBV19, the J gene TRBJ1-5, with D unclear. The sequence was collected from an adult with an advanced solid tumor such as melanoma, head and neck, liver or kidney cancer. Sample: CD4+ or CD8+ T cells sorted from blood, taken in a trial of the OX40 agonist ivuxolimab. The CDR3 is CASSIDQNSNYQPQHF. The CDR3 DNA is TGTGCCAGTAGTATAGATCAGAACAGCAACTATCAGCCCCAGCATTTT.